The TCR beta chain described here comes from a study of blood T cell repertoires in COVID-19. The assay was immunoSEQ multiplex PCR, and TCRdb's table has in-frame clones only and misses some. This table holds 80,000 to 130,000 clones, 86% found once. The junction had 13 bases not matched to a gene; V was cut back by 6 bases and J by 2 bases. In germline, CDR1 is MDHEN, CDR2 SYDVKM. The CDR3 has 17 amino acids. This chain joins TRBV28 and TRBJ1-5; TRBD1 matches at 7 bases. This TCR was sampled from a woman in her fifties or sixties who had recovered from COVID-19. Sequenced input: PBMCs or T cells enriched from blood (not recorded which). The CDR3 here is CASSLGAGTAGNQPQHF. The CDR3 nucleotides read TGTGCCAGCAGCTTAGGGGCCGGGACAGCCGGCAATCAGCCCCAGCATTTT.